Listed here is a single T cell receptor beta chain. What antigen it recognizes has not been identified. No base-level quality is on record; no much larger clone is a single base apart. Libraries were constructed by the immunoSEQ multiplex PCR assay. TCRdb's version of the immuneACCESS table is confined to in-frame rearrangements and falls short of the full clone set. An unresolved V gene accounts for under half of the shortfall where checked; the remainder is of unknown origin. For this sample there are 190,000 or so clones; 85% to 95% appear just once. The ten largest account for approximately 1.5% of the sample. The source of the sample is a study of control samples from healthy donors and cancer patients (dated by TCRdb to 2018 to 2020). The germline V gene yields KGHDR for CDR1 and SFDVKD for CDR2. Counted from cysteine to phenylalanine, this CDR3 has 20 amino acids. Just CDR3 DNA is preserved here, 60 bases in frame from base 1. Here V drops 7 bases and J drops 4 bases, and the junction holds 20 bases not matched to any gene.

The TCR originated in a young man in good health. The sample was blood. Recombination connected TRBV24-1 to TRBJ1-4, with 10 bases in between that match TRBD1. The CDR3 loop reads CATSPTPGQGLKKGNEKLFF. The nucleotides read TGTGCCACCAGCCCTACTCCGGGACAGGGGTTAAAGAAGGGTAATGAAAAACTGTTTTTT.